The 13 T cell receptor beta chains below were found in one sample sequenced in a study of blood T cell repertoires in COVID-19. The table came from immunoSEQ multiplex PCR; TCRdb's copy has only in-frame clones and leaves some out. In the table there are a few hundred thousand clones, 83% of which are singletons. The sequenced sample consisted of peripheral blood. The receptors shown here come from a man in his 60s who had recovered from COVID-19.

The chain is built from TRBV25-1 and TRBJ1-3; 10 bases are a match to TRBD1. Germline CDR1 MGHDK, CDR2 SYGVNS. With 5 bases clipped from V and 4 bases from J, the junction kept 5 bases outside the gene matches. The CDR3 extends over 15 amino acids. DNA of the CDR3: TGTGCCAGCAGTAGGACAGGGGGTGTAGGAAACACCATATATTTT. Protein: CASSRTGGVGNTIYF.

The V call is TRBV7-2, the J call TRBJ2-7; D unresolved. V was shortened by 5 bases and J by 6 bases, with 8 bases between the two germline ends. The germline gives CDR1 SGHTA, CDR2 FQGNSA. The CDR3 extends over 11 amino acids. The CDR3 DNA reads as TGTGCCAGCAGCCCCGAGGCCGAGCAGTACTTC. Amino acid sequence: CASSPEAEQYF.

The gene calls are TRBV7-2 and TRBJ2-1; 12 bases line up with TRBD2. Germline values: CDR1 SGHTA, CDR2 FQGNSA. J lost 8 bases, V lost 5 bases, and 7 bases had no gene match. The CDR3 covers 15 residues. For the CDR3, the DNA is TGTGCCAGCAGCCCTAGCGGGGGGGCGTTGGATGAGCAGTTCTTC. The encoded protein is CASSPSGGALDEQFF.

The genes are TRBV10-3 and TRBJ1-1; TRBD1 might be the D (5 bases). The CDR3 extends over 14 amino acids. Between the trimmed V and J ends, which lost 3 bases and 8 bases, there was a span of 16 bases. Germline V gene data show CDR1 as ENHRY and CDR2 as SYGVKD. The DNA of the CDR3 is TGTGCCATCAGTGACCCGGGGGGGATCACCGAAGCTTTCTTT. Its translation: CAISDPGGITEAFF.

The rearrangement uses TRBV15 and TRBJ2-7; 9 nucleotides align to TRBD2. This CDR3 spans 15 amino acids. Germline CDR1 and CDR2: LNHNV and YYDKDF (reference sequence). Losses at the gene ends were 0 bases for V and 7 bases for J; bases not matched to a gene: 7. Here the CDR3 reads CATSRDSQRGVEQYF. The CDR3 DNA is TGTGCCACCAGCAGAGATAGCCAGCGGGGGGTGGAGCAGTACTTC.

In its sample, this clone was seen once. This chain connects TRBV5-6 to TRBJ2-5; maybe TRBD1 (6 bases). Germline values: CDR1 SGHDT, CDR2 YYEEEE. CDR3 size: 14 residues. V lost 4 bases and J lost 4, with 14 bases in between. The CDR3 loop is CASSQSLDRETQYF. DNA for the CDR3: TGTGCCAGCAGCCAATCTTTGGACAGAGAGACCCAGTACTTC.

The J gene is TRBJ1-2, the V gene TRBV7-2; D is ambiguous. The V gene's germline CDR1 is SGHTA and CDR2 FQGNSA. CDR3 size: 15 residues. Trimming shortened V by 5 bases and J by 3 bases, and 16 bases separated the two germline ends. CDR3 sequence: CASSLPSSGYYGYTF. The CDR3, as DNA: TGTGCCAGCAGCCTCCCTAGTTCGGGGTACTATGGCTACACCTTC.

The V and J genes are TRBV5-6 and TRBJ1-2, with 7 bases aligning to TRBD1. The germline CDR1 and CDR2 sequences are SGHDT and YYEEEE. The CDR3 covers 14 residues. V dropped 4 bases and J dropped 5; count of bases not matched to a gene: 8. The CDR3 loop reads CASSVNRGRYGYTF. The DNA for the CDR3 is TGTGCCAGCAGCGTCAACAGGGGACGGTATGGCTACACCTTC.

This chain uses TRBV5-1 with TRBJ2-1, with a possible D match to TRBD2 (6 bases). Germline lookup yields CDR1 SGHRS and CDR2 YFSETQ. Deletions cut 0 bases from V and 4 bases from J, with 14 bases between. The CDR3 has 16 amino acids. The CDR3 region has the DNA TGCGCCAGCAGCTTGGTCGCGGGGTTGGGGTACAATGAGCAGTTCTTC. Its protein product is CASSLVAGLGYNEQFF.

There are a few counts of this clone. The gene calls are TRBV5-1 and TRBJ1-4, with TRBD1 identical over 9 bases. Trimming at V came to 3 bases and at J to 8 bases, leaving 5 bases not matched to a gene. Germline V CDR1 and CDR2: SGHRS, YFSETQ. This CDR3 is built from 14 residues. The CDR3 here is CASSSQGAWEKLFF. DNA of the CDR3: TGCGCCAGCAGCTCACAGGGGGCTTGGGAAAAACTGTTTTTT.

The chain carries TRBV18 and TRBJ1-2; 7 positions match TRBD1. J lost 3 bases, V lost 5 bases, and 6 bases had no gene match. The CDR3 is 14 residues long. Germline values: CDR1 KGHSH, CDR2 LQKENI. CDR3 loop: CASSLDRSDYGYTF. The CDR3, as DNA: TGTGCCAGCTCATTGGACAGGTCGGACTATGGCTACACCTTC.

The DNA for the CDR3 is TGTGCCAGCAGCGGGACTAGCGGGAGGGGAGATACGCAGTATTTT. This encodes CASSGTSGRGDTQYF. This rearrangement joins TRBV11-2 to TRBJ2-3; TRBD2 aligns across 16 bases. The CDR3 totals 15 residues. Germline loops: CDR1 SGHAT, CDR2 FQNNGV. V was clipped by 5 bases and J by 5 bases; unmatched bases: 1.

The chain combines TRBV29-1 with TRBJ1-1; TRBD1 might be the D (5 bases). The V gene's germline CDR1 is SQVTM and CDR2 ANQGSEA. The germline V and J ends were trimmed by 5 bases and 4 bases, with 11 bases remaining between them. The CDR3 loop spans 12 amino acids. The CDR3 bases are TGCAGCGTTTATTTCAGGGCCACTGAAGCTTTCTTT. The encoded protein is CSVYFRATEAFF.